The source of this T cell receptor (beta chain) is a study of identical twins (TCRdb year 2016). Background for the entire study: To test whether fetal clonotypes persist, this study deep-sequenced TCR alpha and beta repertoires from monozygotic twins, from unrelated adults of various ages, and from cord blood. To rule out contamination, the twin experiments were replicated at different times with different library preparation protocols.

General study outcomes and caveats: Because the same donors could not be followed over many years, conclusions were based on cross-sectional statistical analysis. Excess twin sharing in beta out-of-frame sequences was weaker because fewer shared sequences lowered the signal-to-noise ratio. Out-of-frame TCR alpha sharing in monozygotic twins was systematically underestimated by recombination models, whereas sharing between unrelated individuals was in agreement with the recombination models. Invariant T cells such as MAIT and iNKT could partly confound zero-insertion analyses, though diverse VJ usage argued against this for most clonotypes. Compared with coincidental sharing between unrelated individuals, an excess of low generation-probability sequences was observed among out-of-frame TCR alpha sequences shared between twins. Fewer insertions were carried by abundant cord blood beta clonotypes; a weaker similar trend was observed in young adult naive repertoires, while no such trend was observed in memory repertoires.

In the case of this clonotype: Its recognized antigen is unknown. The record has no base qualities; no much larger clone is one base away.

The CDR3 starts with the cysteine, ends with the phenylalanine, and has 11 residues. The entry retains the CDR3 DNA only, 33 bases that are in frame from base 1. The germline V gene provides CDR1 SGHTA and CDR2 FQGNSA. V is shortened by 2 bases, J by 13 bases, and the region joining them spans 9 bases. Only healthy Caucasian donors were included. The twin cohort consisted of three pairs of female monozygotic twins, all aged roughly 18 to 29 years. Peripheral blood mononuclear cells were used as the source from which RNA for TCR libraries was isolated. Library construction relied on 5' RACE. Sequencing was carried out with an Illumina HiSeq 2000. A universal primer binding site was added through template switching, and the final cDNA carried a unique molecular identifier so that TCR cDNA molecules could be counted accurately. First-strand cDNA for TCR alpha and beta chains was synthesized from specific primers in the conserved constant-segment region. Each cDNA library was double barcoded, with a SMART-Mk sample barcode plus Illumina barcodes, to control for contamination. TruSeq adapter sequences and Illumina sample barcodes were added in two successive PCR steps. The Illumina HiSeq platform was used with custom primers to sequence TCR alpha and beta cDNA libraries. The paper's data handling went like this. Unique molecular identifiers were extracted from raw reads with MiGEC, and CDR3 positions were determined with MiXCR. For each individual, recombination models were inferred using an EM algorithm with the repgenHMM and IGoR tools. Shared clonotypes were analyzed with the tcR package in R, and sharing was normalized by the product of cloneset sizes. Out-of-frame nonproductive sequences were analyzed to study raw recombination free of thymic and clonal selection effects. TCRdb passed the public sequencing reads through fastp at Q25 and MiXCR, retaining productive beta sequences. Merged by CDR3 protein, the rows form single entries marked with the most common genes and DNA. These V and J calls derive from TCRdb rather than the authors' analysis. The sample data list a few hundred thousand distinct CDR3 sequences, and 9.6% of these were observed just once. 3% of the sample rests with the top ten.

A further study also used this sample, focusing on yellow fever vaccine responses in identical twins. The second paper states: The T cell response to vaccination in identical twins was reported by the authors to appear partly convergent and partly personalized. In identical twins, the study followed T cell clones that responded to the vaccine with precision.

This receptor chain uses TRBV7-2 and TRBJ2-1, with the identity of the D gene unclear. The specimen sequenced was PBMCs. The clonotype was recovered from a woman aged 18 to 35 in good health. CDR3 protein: CASSLKGRQFF. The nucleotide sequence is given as TGTGCCAGCAGCTTAAAGGGTCGACAGTTCTTC.